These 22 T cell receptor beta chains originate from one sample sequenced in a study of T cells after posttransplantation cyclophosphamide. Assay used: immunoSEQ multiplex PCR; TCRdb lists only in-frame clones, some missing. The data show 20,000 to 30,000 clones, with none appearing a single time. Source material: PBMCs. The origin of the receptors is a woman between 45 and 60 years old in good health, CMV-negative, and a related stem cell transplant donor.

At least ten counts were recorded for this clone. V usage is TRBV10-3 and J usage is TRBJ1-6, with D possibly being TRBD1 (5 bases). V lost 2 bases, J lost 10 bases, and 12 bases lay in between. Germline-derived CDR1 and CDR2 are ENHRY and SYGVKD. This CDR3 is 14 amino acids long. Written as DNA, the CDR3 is TGTGCCATCAGTGAGGGCAGGGAAGTCTCACCCCTCCACTTT. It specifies CAISEGREVSPLHF.

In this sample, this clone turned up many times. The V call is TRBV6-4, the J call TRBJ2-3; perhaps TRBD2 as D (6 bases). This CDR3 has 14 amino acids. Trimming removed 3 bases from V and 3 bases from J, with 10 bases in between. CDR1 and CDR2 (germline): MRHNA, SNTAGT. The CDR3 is CASSEFGGTDTQYF. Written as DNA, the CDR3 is TGTGCCAGCAGTGAATTTGGGGGGACAGATACGCAGTATTTT.

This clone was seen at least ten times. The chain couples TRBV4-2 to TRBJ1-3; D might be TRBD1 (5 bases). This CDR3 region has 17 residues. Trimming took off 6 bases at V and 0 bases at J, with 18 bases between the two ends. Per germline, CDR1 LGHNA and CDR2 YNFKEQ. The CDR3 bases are TGTGCCAGCAGTCGTGGGGCCCAGAAGAACTCTGGAAACACCATATATTTT. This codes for CASSRGAQKNSGNTIYF.

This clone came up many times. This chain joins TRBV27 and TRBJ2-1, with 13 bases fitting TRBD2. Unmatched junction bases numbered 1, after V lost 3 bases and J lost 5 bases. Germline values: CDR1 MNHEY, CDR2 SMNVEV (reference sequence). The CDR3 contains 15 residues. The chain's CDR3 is CASSLGTSGNNEQFF. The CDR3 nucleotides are TGTGCCAGCAGTTTGGGGACTAGCGGGAACAATGAGCAGTTCTTC.

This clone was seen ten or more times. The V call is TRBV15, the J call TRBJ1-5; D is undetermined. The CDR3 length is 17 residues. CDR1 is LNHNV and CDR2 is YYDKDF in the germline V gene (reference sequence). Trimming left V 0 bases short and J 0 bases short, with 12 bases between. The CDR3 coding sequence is TGTGCCACCAGCAGAGACAGGCCCATCTATAGCAATCAGCCCCAGCATTTT. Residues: CATSRDRPIYSNQPQHF.

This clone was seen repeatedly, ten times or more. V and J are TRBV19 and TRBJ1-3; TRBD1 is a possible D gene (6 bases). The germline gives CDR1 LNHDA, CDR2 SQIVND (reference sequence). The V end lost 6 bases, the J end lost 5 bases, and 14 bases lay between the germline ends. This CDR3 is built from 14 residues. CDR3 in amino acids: CASSKQGDRNTIYF. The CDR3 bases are TGTGCCAGTAGCAAACAGGGTGACAGAAACACCATATATTTT.

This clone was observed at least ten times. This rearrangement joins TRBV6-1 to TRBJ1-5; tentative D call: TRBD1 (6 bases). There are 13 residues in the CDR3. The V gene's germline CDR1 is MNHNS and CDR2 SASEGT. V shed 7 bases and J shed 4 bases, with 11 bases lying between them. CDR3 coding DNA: TGTGCCAGCACCCAAACAGGGAATCAGCCCCAGCATTTT. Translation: CASTQTGNQPQHF.

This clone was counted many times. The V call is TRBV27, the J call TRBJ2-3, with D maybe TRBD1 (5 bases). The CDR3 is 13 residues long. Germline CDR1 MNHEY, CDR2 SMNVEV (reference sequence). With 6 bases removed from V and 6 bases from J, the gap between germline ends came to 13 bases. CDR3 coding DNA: TGTGCCAGCAGCACAGGCCCTTGGGATACGCAGTATTTT. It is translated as CASSTGPWDTQYF.

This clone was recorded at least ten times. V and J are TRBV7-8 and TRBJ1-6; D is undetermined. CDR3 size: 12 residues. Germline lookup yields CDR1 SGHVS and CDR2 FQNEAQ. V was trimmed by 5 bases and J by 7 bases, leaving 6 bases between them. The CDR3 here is CASSQNNSPLHF. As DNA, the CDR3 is TGTGCCAGCAGCCAGAACAATTCACCCCTCCACTTT.

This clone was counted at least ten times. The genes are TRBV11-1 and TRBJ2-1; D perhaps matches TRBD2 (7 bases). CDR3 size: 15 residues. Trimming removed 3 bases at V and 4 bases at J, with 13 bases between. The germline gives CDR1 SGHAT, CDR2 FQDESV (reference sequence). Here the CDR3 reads CASSLEGGRYNEQFF. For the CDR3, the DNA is TGTGCCAGCAGCTTGGAGGGGGGGCGGTACAATGAGCAGTTCTTC. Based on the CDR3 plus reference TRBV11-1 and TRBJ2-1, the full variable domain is EAEVAQSPRYKITEKSQAVAFWCDPISGHATLYWYRQILGQGPELLVQFQDESVVDDSQLPKDRFSAERLKGVDSTLKIQPAELGDSAMYLCASSLEGGRYNEQFFGPGTRLTVL.

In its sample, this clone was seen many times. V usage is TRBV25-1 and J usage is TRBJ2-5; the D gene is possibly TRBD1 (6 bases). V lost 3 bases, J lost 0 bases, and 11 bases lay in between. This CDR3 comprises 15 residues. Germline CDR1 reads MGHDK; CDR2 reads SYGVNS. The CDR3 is CASSEGTSYQETQYF. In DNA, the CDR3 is TGTGCCAGCAGTGAGGGGACAAGTTACCAAGAGACCCAGTACTTC.

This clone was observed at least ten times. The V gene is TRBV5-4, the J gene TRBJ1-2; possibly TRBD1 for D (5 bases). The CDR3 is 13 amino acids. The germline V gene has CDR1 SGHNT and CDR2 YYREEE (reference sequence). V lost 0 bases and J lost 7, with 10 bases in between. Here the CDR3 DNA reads TGTGCCAGCAGCTTGGTGGGGGGTGGTGGCTACACCTTC. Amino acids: CASSLVGGGGYTF.

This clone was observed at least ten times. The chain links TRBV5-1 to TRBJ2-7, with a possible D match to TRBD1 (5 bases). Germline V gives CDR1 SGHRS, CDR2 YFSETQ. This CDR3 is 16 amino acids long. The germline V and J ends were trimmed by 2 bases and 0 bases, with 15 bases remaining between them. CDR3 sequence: CASSLSGGHSSYEQYF. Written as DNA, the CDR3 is TGCGCCAGCAGCTTAAGTGGTGGACATAGCTCCTACGAGCAGTACTTC.

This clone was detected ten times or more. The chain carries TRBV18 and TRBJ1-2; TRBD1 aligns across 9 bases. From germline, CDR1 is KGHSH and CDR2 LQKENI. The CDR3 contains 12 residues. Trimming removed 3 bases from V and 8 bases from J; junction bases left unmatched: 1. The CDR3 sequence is CASSPDRGGYTF. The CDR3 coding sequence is TGTGCCAGCTCACCGGACAGGGGAGGCTACACCTTC.

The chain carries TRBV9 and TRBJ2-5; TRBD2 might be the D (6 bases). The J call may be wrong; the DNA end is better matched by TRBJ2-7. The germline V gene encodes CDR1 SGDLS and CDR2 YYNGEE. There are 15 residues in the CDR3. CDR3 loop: CASSVGGVDSYEQYF. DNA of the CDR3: TGTGCCAGCAGCGTCGGGGGAGTTGACTCCTACGAGCAGTACTTC.

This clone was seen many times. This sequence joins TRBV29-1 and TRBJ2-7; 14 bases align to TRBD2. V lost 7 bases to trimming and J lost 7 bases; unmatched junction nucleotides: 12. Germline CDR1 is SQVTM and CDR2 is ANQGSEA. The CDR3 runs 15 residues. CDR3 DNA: TGCAGCGCAACCGGGACTAGCGGGAGAGTCTGGGAGCAGTACTTC. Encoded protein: CSATGTSGRVWEQYF.

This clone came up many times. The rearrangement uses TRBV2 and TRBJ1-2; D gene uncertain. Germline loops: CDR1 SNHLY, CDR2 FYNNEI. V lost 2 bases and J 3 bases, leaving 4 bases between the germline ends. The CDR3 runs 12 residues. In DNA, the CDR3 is TGTGCCAGCAGTGAACAGTACTATGGCTACACCTTC. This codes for CASSEQYYGYTF. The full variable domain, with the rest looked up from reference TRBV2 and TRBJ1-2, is EPEVTQTPSHQVTQMGQEVILRCVPISNHLYFYWYRQILGQKVEFLVSFYNNEISEKSEIFDDQFSVERPDGSNFTLKIRSTKLEDSAMYFCASSEQYYGYTFGSGTRLTVV.

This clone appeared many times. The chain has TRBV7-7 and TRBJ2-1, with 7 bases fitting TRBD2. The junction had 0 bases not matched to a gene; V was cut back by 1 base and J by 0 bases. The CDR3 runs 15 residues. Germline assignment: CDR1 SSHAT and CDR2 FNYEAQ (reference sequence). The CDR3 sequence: CASSLGTSSYNEQFF. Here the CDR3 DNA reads TGTGCCAGCAGCTTAGGGACTAGCTCCTACAATGAGCAGTTCTTC.

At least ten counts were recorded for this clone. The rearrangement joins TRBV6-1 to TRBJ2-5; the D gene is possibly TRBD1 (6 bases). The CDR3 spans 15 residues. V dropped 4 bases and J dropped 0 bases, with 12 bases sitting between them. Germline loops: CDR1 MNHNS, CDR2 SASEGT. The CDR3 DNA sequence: TGTGCCAGCAGTGCCGGGTGGGGGCACCAAGAGACCCAGTACTTC. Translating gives CASSAGWGHQETQYF.

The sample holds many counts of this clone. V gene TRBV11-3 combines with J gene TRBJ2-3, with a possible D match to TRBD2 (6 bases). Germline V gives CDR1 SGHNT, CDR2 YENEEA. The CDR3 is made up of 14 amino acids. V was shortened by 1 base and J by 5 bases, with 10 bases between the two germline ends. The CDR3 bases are TGTGCCAGCAGCTTAGGGAGGGCCATAGATACGCAGTATTTT. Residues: CASSLGRAIDTQYF.

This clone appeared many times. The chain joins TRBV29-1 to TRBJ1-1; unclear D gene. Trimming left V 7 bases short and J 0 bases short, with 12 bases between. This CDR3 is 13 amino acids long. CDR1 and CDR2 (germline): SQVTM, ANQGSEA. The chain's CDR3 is CSARLTMNTEAFF. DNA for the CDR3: TGCAGCGCCCGTCTAACCATGAACACTGAAGCTTTCTTT.

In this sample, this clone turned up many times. DNA of the CDR3: TGTGCCAGCAGCTTAGTGGCTAGCGGGAGCTCCTACGAGCAGTACTTC. Its translation is CASSLVASGSSYEQYF. The chain has TRBV7-2 and TRBJ2-7; 10 bases match TRBD2. From germline, CDR1 is SGHTA and CDR2 FQGNSA. The V segment lost 1 base and the J segment 0 bases; nucleotides outside the gene matches: 3. The CDR3 spans 16 residues.